Presented here are 28 T cell receptor beta chains from one specimen sequenced in a study of cytomegalovirus exposure and HLA in healthy donors. Assay used: immunoSEQ multiplex PCR; TCRdb lists only in-frame clones, some missing. The sample includes more than 200,000 clones, 87% of them seen just once. The sequencing sample was made of PBMCs. All receptors come from a man between 18 and 35 years old in good health and CMV-seropositive.

The rearrangement joins TRBV15 to TRBJ1-1; 7 bases align to TRBD1. From germline, CDR1 is LNHNV and CDR2 YYDKDF (reference sequence). This CDR3 is built from 14 residues. Germline trimming cut 2 bases from V and 5 bases from J; bases unmatched to any gene: 5. DNA for the CDR3: TGTGCCACCAGCAGACAACAGGGGCGTACTGAAGCTTTCTTT. It encodes CATSRQQGRTEAFF.

The V call is TRBV4-2, the J call TRBJ2-7; D remains ambiguous. The CDR3 has 13 residues. CDR1 and CDR2 (germline): LGHNA, YNFKEQ. Trimming pared 9 bases from V and 3 bases from J, leaving 15 bases between. Here the CDR3 reads CASIFRRNYEQYF. CDR3 sequence (DNA): TGTGCCAGTATCTTCCGCAGGAACTACGAGCAGTACTTC.

The chain combines TRBV7-9 with TRBJ2-7; 9 nucleotides line up with TRBD1. Germline V gene sequence: CDR1 SEHNR, CDR2 FQNEAQ (reference sequence). The CDR3 spans 12 residues. J lost 12 bases, V lost 5 bases, and 8 bases had no gene match. The CDR3 region is CASSPGTGMPYF. CDR3 sequence (DNA): TGTGCCAGCAGCCCTGGGACAGGGATGCCGTACTTC.

V is TRBV6-5 and J is TRBJ1-5; D is unresolved. Deletions cut 3 bases from V and 2 bases from J, with 8 bases between. Germline-derived CDR1 and CDR2 are MNHEY and SVGAGI. The CDR3 loop spans 14 amino acids. CDR3 nucleotides: TGTGCCAGCAGTTATAGGGTTGGCAATCAGCCCCAGCATTTT. Translating gives CASSYRVGNQPQHF.

The chain joins TRBV19 to TRBJ2-7; 8 nucleotides align to TRBD2. After removal of 5 bases from V and 2 bases from J, the junction contained 11 bases not matched to a gene. This CDR3 has 16 amino acids. Germline CDR1 is LNHDA and CDR2 is SQIVND (reference sequence). The CDR3 DNA is TGTGCCAGTAGTCCACTCCGACTAGCGAGGACCTACGAGCAGTACTTC. Translation: CASSPLRLARTYEQYF.

The V and J genes are TRBV7-7 and TRBJ2-1; D not resolved. The CDR3 sequence is 13 residues long. Trimming left V 2 bases short and J 10 bases short, with 12 bases between. Germline V CDR1 and CDR2: SSHAT, FNYEAQ (reference sequence). Here the CDR3 reads CASSLNGETEQFF. DNA for the CDR3: TGTGCCAGCAGCTTAAACGGCGAGACGGAGCAGTTCTTC.

This clone was counted between two and nine times. J is TRBJ1-2 and V is TRBV9; TRBD1 matches at 7 bases. This CDR3 comprises 14 residues. In germline, CDR1 is SGDLS, CDR2 YYNGEE. With 0 bases clipped from V and 8 bases from J, the junction kept 7 bases outside the gene matches. In nucleotides, the CDR3 is TGTGCCAGCAGCGTAGGAGACAGGGTAGGAGGCTACACCTTC. Translation: CASSVGDRVGGYTF.

The V gene is TRBV10-2, the J gene TRBJ1-2, with 8 bases aligning to TRBD1. J lost 1 base, V lost 3 bases, and 7 bases had no gene match. Germline CDR1 WSHSY, CDR2 SAAADI. The CDR3 loop spans 16 amino acids. CDR3 loop: CASSDGQGTLNYGYTF. In DNA form, the CDR3 reads TGCGCCAGCAGTGATGGACAGGGAACCCTTAACTATGGCTACACCTTC.

V usage is TRBV4-1 and J usage is TRBJ2-1, with unresolved D. Trimming stripped 4 bases from V and 0 bases from J, with 1 base between. This CDR3 has 12 residues. The germline CDR1 and CDR2 sequences are MGHRA and YSYEKL. CDR3 DNA sequence: TGCGCCAGCAGCCCCTCCTACAATGAGCAGTTCTTC. Amino acid sequence: CASSPSYNEQFF.

The chain links TRBV5-1 to TRBJ2-5, with D uncertain. With 7 bases removed from V and 5 bases from J, the gap between germline ends came to 9 bases. Germline CDR1 and CDR2: SGHRS and YFSETQ. The CDR3 length is 11 residues. CDR3 residues: CASRDVETQYF. Written as DNA, the CDR3 is TGCGCCAGCCGAGATGTTGAGACCCAGTACTTC.

The chain couples TRBV7-9 to TRBJ1-1; 7 bases match TRBD1. Trimming took 6 bases from V and 12 from J; bases not matched to a gene: 10. CDR1 and CDR2 from the germline V gene are SEHNR and FQNEAQ (reference sequence). The CDR3 has 12 amino acids. The CDR3 DNA is TGTGCCAGCAGTCACGGGACAGTGGGAACTTTCTTT. It translates to CASSHGTVGTFF.

This chain connects TRBV19 to TRBJ2-3; possibly TRBD2 for D (6 bases). The CDR3 runs to 15 residues. The V and J ends lost 7 bases and 3 bases respectively, with 17 bases between them. CDR1 is LNHDA, CDR2 SQIVND, per germline (reference sequence). CDR3 nucleotide sequence: TGTGCCAGTAAGGTCAAAGGGCGGGGTACAGATACGCAGTATTTT. Its translation: CASKVKGRGTDTQYF.

The chain employs TRBV5-4 and TRBJ2-7; TRBD2 agrees at 8 bases. CDR3 length: 16 residues. Trimming at V came to 2 bases and at J to 0 bases, leaving 7 bases not matched to a gene. Germline CDR1 SGHNT, CDR2 YYREEE (reference sequence). This CDR3 is CASSFRSGGSSYEQYF. In DNA, the CDR3 is TGTGCCAGCAGCTTTAGAAGCGGGGGAAGCTCCTACGAGCAGTACTTC.

V usage is TRBV19 and J usage is TRBJ1-5, with 7 positions matching TRBD1. Germline trimming cut 4 bases from V and 12 bases from J; bases unmatched to any gene: 12. This CDR3 is 14 amino acids long. Germline values: CDR1 LNHDA, CDR2 SQIVND (reference sequence). In DNA form, the CDR3 reads TGTGCCAGTAGTACGGCGGGACAGCGTGCGCTCCAGCATTTT. This gives the protein CASSTAGQRALQHF.

This clone has a single count. The chain combines TRBV2 with TRBJ1-1, with D possibly matching TRBD1 (6 bases). Per germline, CDR1 SNHLY and CDR2 FYNNEI. Trimming removed 4 bases from V and 11 bases from J, with 23 bases in between. The CDR3 loop spans 15 amino acids. The DNA of the CDR3 is TGTGCCAGCAGTGCAACAGGGCCCCTCCTAGGGAGGGCTTTCTTT. Residues: CASSATGPLLGRAFF.

The chain employs TRBV4-1 and TRBJ1-1; D is perhaps TRBD1 (5 bases). Trimming cost V 2 bases and J 4 bases, with 8 bases left between them. Germline V gene lookup returns CDR1 MGHRA and CDR2 YSYEKL. CDR3 length: 13 amino acids. CDR3 residues: CASSQSGATEAFF. The DNA for the CDR3 is TGCGCCAGCAGCCAATCCGGGGCCACTGAAGCTTTCTTT.

The V call is TRBV7-9, the J call TRBJ1-2; maybe TRBD1 (6 bases). The CDR3 is made up of 14 amino acids. Deletions cut 1 base from V and 6 bases from J, with 12 bases between. Per the germline V gene, CDR1 is SEHNR and CDR2 is FQNEAQ (reference sequence). The CDR3 DNA is TGTGCCAGCAGCTTAGAAGGGGGAGGAAATGGCTACACCTTC. Protein sequence: CASSLEGGGNGYTF.

V is TRBV2 and J is TRBJ2-7; the match to TRBD2 covers 9 bases. This CDR3 comprises 13 residues. Per germline, CDR1 SNHLY and CDR2 FYNNEI. The trim removed 10 bases at V and 3 bases at J, leaving 7 bases unmatched. CDR3: CAILAGALYEQYF. CDR3 sequence (DNA): TGTGCCATCTTAGCGGGGGCCCTCTACGAGCAGTACTTC.

CDR3 in amino acids: CASSFRTGEAFF. DNA for the CDR3: TGTGCCAGCAGTTTTCGGACAGGGGAAGCTTTCTTT. This sequence joins TRBV6-5 and TRBJ1-1; 8 positions agree with TRBD1. V lost 4 bases and J lost 8; bases outside the gene matches: 3. The germline V gene encodes CDR1 MNHEY and CDR2 SVGAGI. CDR3 size: 12 residues.

The chain combines TRBV6-5 with TRBJ2-5; a weak D match, TRBD1 (6 bases). This CDR3 comprises 14 residues. CDR1 and CDR2 (germline): MNHEY, SVGAGI. V gave up 5 bases and J gave up 0 bases, with 10 bases separating them. CDR3 sequence (DNA): TGTGCCAGCAGTCCGGGACACCACCAAGAGACCCAGTACTTC. Translation: CASSPGHHQETQYF.

This chain connects TRBV19 to TRBJ2-7; either TRBD1 or TRBD2 may fit D (6 bases each). The CDR3 runs 14 residues. Germline-derived CDR1 and CDR2 are LNHDA and SQIVND (reference sequence). With 5 bases removed from V and 3 bases from J, the gap between germline ends came to 14 bases. CDR3 sequence reads: CASSYGGPYYEQYF. DNA of the CDR3: TGTGCCAGTAGTTATGGGGGGCCTTACTACGAGCAGTACTTC.

V and J are TRBV6-5 and TRBJ1-5; D uncertain. The CDR3 contains 14 residues. Germline CDR1 MNHEY, CDR2 SVGAGI. V lost 6 bases and J lost 1, with 10 bases in between. The CDR3 DNA follows: TGTGCCAGCAGCCGGACGGTCAGCAATCAGCCCCAGCATTTT. This codes for CASSRTVSNQPQHF.

The rearrangement joins TRBV28 to TRBJ1-1; D remains ambiguous. Germline CDR1 and CDR2: MDHEN and SYDVKM. The CDR3 loop spans 15 amino acids. Trimming took off 7 bases at V and 1 base at J, with 16 bases between the two ends. CDR3 nucleotides: TGTGCCAGCATTTCAAATCCACCGGGGAACACTGAAGCTTTCTTT. Translating it yields CASISNPPGNTEAFF.

For the CDR3, the DNA is TGCAGCGTTGGGGGGGACAGGCGGCTTTATGGCTACACCTTC. Amino acids: CSVGGDRRLYGYTF. The rearrangement joins TRBV29-1 to TRBJ1-2, with 8 bases matching TRBD1. J was trimmed by 5 bases and V by 4 bases; bases with no gene match: 9. There are 14 residues in the CDR3. Germline CDR1 and CDR2: SQVTM and ANQGSEA.

The chain is built from TRBV5-6 and TRBJ1-4; weak D call: TRBD1 (6 bases). The germline V gene encodes CDR1 SGHDT and CDR2 YYEEEE. The CDR3 runs 14 residues. Trimming cost V 3 bases and J 14 bases, with 20 bases left between them. This CDR3 reads CASSWGPQGPSLFF. For the CDR3, the DNA is TGTGCCAGCAGCTGGGGCCCACAGGGTCCTTCGCTGTTTTTT.

The chain carries TRBV27 and TRBJ2-3; the D is unclear. CDR1 is MNHEY, CDR2 SMNVEV, per germline (reference sequence). V was clipped by 7 bases and J by 0 bases, with 17 bases between them. CDR3 length: 16 amino acids. CDR3 protein: CASKDPRVRSTDTQYF. The CDR3 DNA reads as TGTGCCAGCAAGGACCCCCGCGTCAGGAGCACAGATACGCAGTATTTT.

This clone was counted once. The chain carries TRBV27 and TRBJ2-7; no clear D gene. In germline, CDR1 is MNHEY, CDR2 SMNVEV (reference sequence). This CDR3 comprises 15 residues. The V end was cut by 5 bases, the J end by 2 bases, with 16 bases between. The CDR3 protein is CASSPREMVAYEQYF. CDR3 coding DNA: TGTGCCAGCAGTCCTAGGGAAATGGTCGCCTACGAGCAGTACTTC.

V and J are TRBV25-1 and TRBJ1-2; D uncertain. The CDR3 spans 13 residues. Germline assignment: CDR1 MGHDK and CDR2 SYGVNS. Trimming removed 3 bases from V and 5 bases from J, with 10 bases in between. The CDR3 loop is CASSDPTIYGYTF. In DNA form, the CDR3 reads TGTGCCAGCAGTGATCCCACCATTTATGGCTACACCTTC.